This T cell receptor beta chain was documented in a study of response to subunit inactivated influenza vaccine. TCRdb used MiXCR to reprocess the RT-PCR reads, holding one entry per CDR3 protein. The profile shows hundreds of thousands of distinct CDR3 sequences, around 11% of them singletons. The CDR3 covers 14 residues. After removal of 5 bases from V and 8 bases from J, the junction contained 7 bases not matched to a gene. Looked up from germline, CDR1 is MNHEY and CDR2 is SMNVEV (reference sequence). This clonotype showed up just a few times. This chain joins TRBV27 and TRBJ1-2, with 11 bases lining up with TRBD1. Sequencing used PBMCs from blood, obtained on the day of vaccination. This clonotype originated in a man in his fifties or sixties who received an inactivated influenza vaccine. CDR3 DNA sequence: TGTGCCAGCAGTACCGGGACAGGGGGAGGAGGCTACACCTTC. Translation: CASSTGTGGGGYTF.